One and the same sample provided the 17 T cell receptor beta chains below, sequenced in a study of blood T cell repertoires in COVID-19. Profiling relied on immunoSEQ multiplex PCR, and the TCRdb table lists in-frame clones only, not all of them. Counted here are some 40,000 clones, about 88% occurring once; the ten biggest clones make up 2% to 2.5%. The specimen was peripheral blood. Receptors were obtained from a human donor in a cohort sampled during active COVID-19.

CDR3 bases: TGTGCCAGCAGCTTGTACCAGACTAAGAACACTGAAGCTTTCTTT. This gives the protein CASSLYQTKNTEAFF. V and J are TRBV5-6 and TRBJ1-1; D is uncertain. Trimming cost V 1 base and J 1 base, with 11 bases left between them. The CDR3 is 15 residues long. From germline, CDR1 is SGHDT and CDR2 YYEEEE.

This clone was found once. This chain links TRBV15 with TRBJ2-2; tentative D call: TRBD1 (6 bases). The V end lost 7 bases, the J end lost 3 bases, and 9 bases lay between the germline ends. This CDR3 has 13 amino acids. CDR1 and CDR2 from the germline V gene are LNHNV and YYDKDF (reference sequence). CDR3 region: CATTDRDTGELFF. DNA of the CDR3: TGTGCCACCACGGACAGAGACACCGGGGAGCTGTTTTTT.

The rearrangement joins TRBV12-3 or TRBV12-4 to TRBJ1-2; D is unresolved. V lost 6 bases and J 8 bases, leaving 13 bases between the germline ends. The CDR3 is made up of 12 amino acids. The CDR3 coding sequence is TGTGCCAGCAGCCCGGGTCGCCAGGGCTACACCTTC. Translating it yields CASSPGRQGYTF.

The rearrangement uses TRBV19 and TRBJ1-4; 7 bases are a match to TRBD1. This CDR3 region has 15 residues. Germline values: CDR1 LNHDA, CDR2 SQIVND (reference sequence). The J segment lost 7 bases and the V segment lost 5 bases, leaving 10 bases of the junction unmatched. In DNA form, the CDR3 reads TGTGCCAGTAGTTTCTCGACAGGGCGAGGTGAAAAACTGTTTTTT. Translating gives CASSFSTGRGEKLFF.

This sequence joins TRBV5-1 and TRBJ2-7; D not certain. Germline values: CDR1 SGHRS, CDR2 YFSETQ. The CDR3 is 13 amino acids. Between the trimmed V and J ends, which lost 4 bases and 1 base, there was a span of 9 bases. The CDR3 sequence: CASSPGVSYEQYF. In DNA form, the CDR3 reads TGCGCCAGCAGCCCAGGTGTTTCCTACGAGCAGTACTTC.

V is TRBV28 and J is TRBJ2-1, with 8 nucleotides matching TRBD2. Germline assignment: CDR1 MDHEN and CDR2 SYDVKM. Losses at the gene ends were 6 bases for V and 8 bases for J; bases not matched to a gene: 12. This CDR3 region has 15 residues. This CDR3 reads CASSPSGGKRDEQFF. CDR3 in DNA: TGTGCCAGCAGCCCAAGCGGGGGAAAACGGGATGAGCAGTTCTTC. The whole variable domain, filled in from reference TRBV28 and TRBJ2-1, reads DVKVTQSSRYLVKRTGEKVFLECVQDMDHENMFWYRQDPGLGLRLIYFSYDVKMKEKGDIPEGYSVSREKKERFSLILESASTNQTSMYLCASSPSGGKRDEQFFGPGTRLTVL.

The V gene is TRBV3-1 (or the pseudogene TRBV3-2), the J gene TRBJ2-2; possible D gene TRBD2, 5 bases. Germline loops: CDR1 LGHDT, CDR2 YNNKEL (reference sequence). V was trimmed by 8 bases and J by 6 bases, leaving 16 bases between them. The CDR3 is 14 amino acids. The CDR3: CASRGHSRSGELFF. The DNA of the CDR3 is TGTGCCAGCCGCGGGCACAGTCGGTCCGGGGAGCTGTTTTTT.

The chain is built from TRBV29-1 and TRBJ1-1; unclear D gene. The length of the CDR3 is 10 residues. The V and J ends lost 7 bases and 1 base respectively, with 4 bases between them. Germline CDR1 SQVTM, CDR2 ANQGSEA. The CDR3 spells CSARNTEAFF. The CDR3 region has the DNA TGCAGCGCCAGGAACACTGAAGCTTTCTTT. Looking up the rest from reference TRBV29-1 and TRBJ1-1 gives the full variable domain: SAVISQKPSRDICQRGTSLTIQCQVDSQVTMMFWYRQQPGQSLTLIATANQGSEATYESGFVIDKFPISRPNLTFSTLTVSNMSPEDSSIYLCSARNTEAFFGQGTRLTVV.

The chain recombines TRBV10-3 with TRBJ1-1; perhaps TRBD1 as D (6 bases). This CDR3 has 14 residues. Germline CDR1 ENHRY, CDR2 SYGVKD. V lost 6 bases, J lost 1 base, and 12 bases lay in between. The CDR3: CAIRIGGANTEAFF. The CDR3 DNA is TGTGCCATCAGGATAGGGGGTGCGAACACTGAAGCTTTCTTT.

The rearrangement uses TRBV5-5 and TRBJ2-3; TRBD1 agrees at 7 bases. The length of the CDR3 is 15 residues. V lost 3 bases to trimming and J lost 1 base; unmatched junction nucleotides: 5. Per the germline V gene, CDR1 is SGHKS and CDR2 is YYEKEE (reference sequence). The CDR3 loop is CASSSPTGRTDTQYF. CDR3 sequence (DNA): TGTGCCAGCAGCTCTCCGACAGGGCGCACAGATACGCAGTATTTT.

The V and J genes are TRBV3-1 (or the pseudogene TRBV3-2) and TRBJ2-3; D uncertain. The V and J ends lost 0 bases and 1 base respectively, with 5 bases between them. The CDR3 is 14 amino acids. Per germline, CDR1 LGHDT and CDR2 YNNKEL (reference sequence). CDR3 protein: CASSQDGGTDTQYF. CDR3 DNA: TGTGCCAGCAGCCAAGATGGAGGCACAGATACGCAGTATTTT.

The V gene is TRBV2, the J gene TRBJ2-7, with 7 bases matching TRBD1. The germline gives CDR1 SNHLY, CDR2 FYNNEI. The junction had 8 bases not matched to a gene; V was cut back by 8 bases and J by 4 bases. This CDR3 has 13 amino acids. The CDR3 bases are TGTGCCAGCCGAGGACAGGTTGAGTACGAGCAGTACTTC. It yields the protein CASRGQVEYEQYF.

This clone was found once. J is TRBJ2-7 and V is TRBV19; 8 bases are shared with TRBD1. This CDR3 region has 14 residues. J gave up 6 bases and V 5 bases, and 9 bases lay outside the gene matches. The germline gives CDR1 LNHDA, CDR2 SQIVND (reference sequence). CDR3 DNA: TGTGCCAGTAGTTATGTCCCAGGGGGCCGCGAGCAGTACTTC. This codes for CASSYVPGGREQYF.

This clone was found a few times. The chain joins TRBV27 to TRBJ2-5, with 7 bases identical to TRBD2. V gave up 5 bases and J gave up 2 bases; unmatched junction bases: 5. The germline CDR1 and CDR2 sequences are MNHEY and SMNVEV (reference sequence). The CDR3 is 14 residues long. CDR3 residues: CASSPRDYQETQYF. Here the CDR3 DNA reads TGTGCCAGCAGTCCCCGGGACTATCAAGAGACCCAGTACTTC.

The chain joins TRBV7-9 to TRBJ2-1; possible D gene TRBD2, 5 bases. This CDR3 contains 13 residues. V lost 8 bases, J lost 6 bases, and 14 bases lay in between. Germline values: CDR1 SEHNR, CDR2 FQNEAQ (reference sequence). CDR3 in amino acids: CASAGGRGNEQFF. As DNA, the CDR3 is TGTGCCAGCGCTGGAGGCCGGGGCAATGAGCAGTTCTTC. The variable domain in full, completed from reference TRBV7-9 and TRBJ2-1, reads DTGVSQNPRHKITKRGQNVTFRCDPISEHNRLYWYRQTLGQGPEFLTYFQNEAQLEKSRLLSDRFSAERPKGSFSTLEIQRTEQGDSAMYLCASAGGRGNEQFFGPGTRLTVL.

The genes are TRBV6-5 and TRBJ1-2; 7 bases are shared with TRBD1. This CDR3 is built from 14 residues. Germline CDR1 is MNHEY and CDR2 is SVGAGI. V lost 6 bases and J lost 5; bases outside the gene matches: 9. The CDR3 region has the DNA TGTGCCAGCAGAGGGGACAGACTCCTTTATGGCTACACCTTC. Protein sequence: CASRGDRLLYGYTF.

V and J are TRBV7-3 and TRBJ2-2; D is possibly TRBD2 (6 bases). The CDR3 sequence is 14 residues long. Trimming left V 5 bases short and J 5 bases short, with 12 bases between. From germline, CDR1 is SGHTA and CDR2 FQGTGA. The CDR3 protein is CASSPAGQTGELFF. CDR3 bases: TGTGCCAGCAGCCCTGCGGGGCAAACCGGGGAGCTGTTTTTT.